Presented here are 22 T cell receptor beta chains from one specimen sequenced in a study of blood T cell repertoires in COVID-19. The method was immunoSEQ multiplex PCR; TCRdb's version includes in-frame clones alone and lacks a portion of them. This sample yields tens of thousands of clones, of which roughly 90% are seen a single time; 1.5% to 2% belongs to the top ten. The specimen sequenced was peripheral blood. These receptor sequences come from a man in his 60s with acute or convalescent COVID-19.

The chain has TRBV11-2 and TRBJ2-7, with D perhaps matching TRBD2 (5 bases). V was cut by 3 bases and J by 3 bases, with 12 bases left in between. Looked up from germline, CDR1 is SGHAT and CDR2 is FQNNGV. The CDR3 contains 14 residues. DNA for the CDR3: TGTGCCAGCAGCTTGCTCCGGGGAAACTACGAGCAGTACTTC. Its protein product is CASSLLRGNYEQYF.

The chain carries TRBV19 and TRBJ2-3, with 10 bases fitting TRBD2. Per the germline V gene, CDR1 is LNHDA and CDR2 is SQIVND (reference sequence). This CDR3 comprises 16 residues. V trimming: 1 base; J trimming: 5 bases; junction bases outside the gene matches: 6. CDR3 in DNA: TGTGCCAGTAGTATAGTGAAGCGGGAGGGCCAAGATACGCAGTATTTT. Translating gives CASSIVKREGQDTQYF.

This sequence joins TRBV24-1 and TRBJ2-6; TRBD2 is a possible D gene (6 bases). CDR3 length: 17 amino acids. Trimming shortened V by 4 bases and J by 0 bases, and 12 bases separated the two germline ends. Germline lookup yields CDR1 KGHDR and CDR2 SFDVKD. CDR3 DNA: TGTGCCACCAGTGAGGCCGGGAGCCACTCTGGGGCCAACGTCCTGACTTTC. Its protein is CATSEAGSHSGANVLTF.

CDR3 DNA: TGTGCCAGCAGCCAAGACGCCAGCGGGATATACAATGAGCAGTTCTTC. This gives the protein CASSQDASGIYNEQFF. The rearrangement links TRBV4-2 to TRBJ2-1; 7 bases line up with TRBD2. CDR1 LGHNA and CDR2 YNFKEQ come from the germline V gene. V dropped 0 bases and J dropped 4; count of bases not matched to a gene: 6. The CDR3 has 16 residues.

The J gene is TRBJ2-7, the V gene TRBV10-2; the match to TRBD1 covers 7 bases. V lost 5 bases and J lost 6; bases outside the gene matches: 19. In germline, CDR1 is WSHSY, CDR2 SAAADI. CDR3 length: 17 amino acids. Here the CDR3 DNA reads TGCGCCAGCAGTATTAAAACAGGGGAAGGGCTATTCGGCGAGCAGTACTTC. Translating it yields CASSIKTGEGLFGEQYF.

V and J are TRBV6-5 and TRBJ2-1; 8 bases are shared with TRBD2. This CDR3 is built from 16 residues. Germline CDR1 MNHEY, CDR2 SVGAGI. V was clipped by 0 bases and J by 16 bases; unmatched bases: 17. The CDR3 bases are TGTGCCAGCAGTTACTCCCAAGGGGGTAGCGGGAAAAGTGTTTTCTTC. Protein sequence: CASSYSQGGSGKSVFF.

This chain uses TRBV5-1 with TRBJ2-2; D is possibly TRBD2 (6 bases). CDR1 and CDR2 from the germline V gene are SGHRS and YFSETQ. The length of the CDR3 is 14 residues. V was pared by 4 bases and J by 3 bases, with 10 bases between. The CDR3 DNA sequence: TGCGCCAGCAGCGTCGGGACTTACACCGGGGAGCTGTTTTTT. Its protein is CASSVGTYTGELFF.

The J gene is TRBJ2-3, the V gene TRBV5-4; a possible D gene is TRBD2 (6 bases). CDR1 and CDR2 from the germline V gene are SGHNT and YYREEE (reference sequence). V was clipped by 3 bases and J by 2 bases, with 16 bases between them. This CDR3 is 16 amino acids long. The CDR3 is CASSWTNAGPTDTQYF. The CDR3 DNA follows: TGTGCCAGCAGCTGGACCAATGCGGGACCCACAGATACGCAGTATTTT.

This chain links TRBV28 with TRBJ2-3, with 13 bases fitting TRBD2. The CDR3 has 16 amino acids. Germline V CDR1 and CDR2: MDHEN, SYDVKM. The V and J ends lost 6 bases and 5 bases, in that order; junction bases with no gene match: 8. The CDR3 coding sequence is TGTGCCAGCAGCCTAGGACTAGCGGGAGTAGGAGATACGCAGTATTTT. Translation gives CASSLGLAGVGDTQYF.

The rearrangement uses TRBV5-1 and TRBJ2-3, with a tentative D call TRBD2 (6 bases). The CDR3 totals 14 residues. The V and J ends lost 0 bases and 4 bases respectively, with 9 bases between them. In germline, CDR1 is SGHRS, CDR2 YFSETQ. Written as DNA, the CDR3 is TGCGCCAGCAGCTTGGTAGCTAGCGCAGATACGCAGTATTTT. It codes for CASSLVASADTQYF.

The CDR3 protein is CASSTPSRLAGGPYNEQFF. The CDR3, as DNA: TGTGCCAGTAGTACACCATCCCGCTTAGCGGGAGGGCCTTACAATGAGCAGTTCTTC. V usage is TRBV19 and J usage is TRBJ2-1; 11 bases fit TRBD2. Per germline, CDR1 LNHDA and CDR2 SQIVND (reference sequence). Unmatched junction bases numbered 15, after V lost 4 bases and J lost 4 bases. The CDR3 spans 19 residues.

J is TRBJ2-5 and V is TRBV5-1; D may be TRBD1 (7 bases). In germline, CDR1 is SGHRS, CDR2 YFSETQ. The CDR3 has 13 amino acids. The V gene lost 4 bases and the J gene lost 5 bases, with 12 bases spanning the gap. The CDR3 loop is CASSQGGMETQYF. The CDR3 DNA reads TGCGCCAGCAGCCAGGGGGGAATGGAGACCCAGTACTTC.

The V and J genes are TRBV5-4 and TRBJ2-5; 13 bases line up with TRBD2. Trimming cost V 5 bases and J 2 bases; bases outside gene matches: 12. The germline V gene has CDR1 SGHNT and CDR2 YYREEE (reference sequence). The CDR3 is 18 amino acids. The CDR3 nucleotides are TGTGCCAGCAGAAGAACAGGGAGGACTAGCGGGAGTCAAGAGACCCAGTACTTC. Protein product: CASRRTGRTSGSQETQYF.

V usage is TRBV6-2 or TRBV6-3 and J usage is TRBJ1-1, with a possible D match to TRBD1 (5 bases). This CDR3 is built from 13 residues. Germline loops: CDR1 MNHEY, CDR2 SVGEGT. Trimming left V 6 bases short and J 6 bases short, with 14 bases between. CDR3 sequence (DNA): TGTGCCAGCAGCCACCCAGGGATAGCTGAAGCTTTCTTT. This encodes CASSHPGIAEAFF.

The genes are TRBV19 and TRBJ2-2, with TRBD2 as a possible D gene (6 bases). The CDR3 is made up of 14 amino acids. Germline loops: CDR1 LNHDA, CDR2 SQIVND (reference sequence). The germline V and J ends were trimmed by 0 bases and 6 bases, with 8 bases remaining between them. Here the CDR3 reads CASSIEGDSGELFF. The CDR3 nucleotides are TGTGCCAGTAGTATAGAGGGGGACTCCGGGGAGCTGTTTTTT.

The gene calls are TRBV6-5 and TRBJ2-2; TRBD1 is a possible D gene (6 bases). The CDR3 is 15 amino acids. Germline V gives CDR1 MNHEY, CDR2 SVGAGI. With 0 bases removed from V and 1 base from J, the gap between germline ends came to 6 bases. The CDR3 sequence: CASSYSTGNTGELFF. The DNA for the CDR3 is TGTGCCAGCAGTTACTCGACAGGGAACACCGGGGAGCTGTTTTTT.

The chain joins TRBV30 to TRBJ1-2, with D possibly matching TRBD1 (5 bases). Germline CDR1 and CDR2: GTSNPN and SVGIG (reference sequence). CDR3 length: 14 amino acids. With 0 bases removed from V and 7 bases from J, the gap between germline ends came to 15 bases. CDR3 sequence reads: CAWSVLWGPGGYTF. The CDR3 bases are TGTGCCTGGAGTGTACTGTGGGGCCCTGGTGGCTACACCTTC.

The chain links TRBV6-2 or TRBV6-3 to TRBJ2-7; TRBD1 might be the D (6 bases). Trimming took off 2 bases at V and 3 bases at J, with 14 bases between the two ends. In germline, CDR1 is MNHEY, CDR2 SVGEGT. The CDR3 consists of 15 residues. This CDR3 is CASSYLRDTDYEQYF. For the CDR3, the DNA is TGTGCCAGCAGTTACCTACGGGACACCGACTACGAGCAGTACTTC.

This chain links TRBV4-2 with TRBJ1-2, with D possibly matching TRBD1 (6 bases). The CDR3 covers 15 residues. Looked up from germline, CDR1 is LGHNA and CDR2 is YNFKEQ. The ends were cut back, 4 bases at V and 4 bases at J, with 16 bases in the middle. The CDR3 region has the DNA TGTGCCAGCAGCCGGGGAGATGGGACATCCTATGGCTACACCTTC. This gives the protein CASSRGDGTSYGYTF.

The chain is built from TRBV27 and TRBJ2-4, with 13 bases that match TRBD2. V lost 7 bases, J lost 0 bases, and 6 bases stayed unmatched. CDR1 and CDR2 from the germline V gene are MNHEY and SMNVEV (reference sequence). The CDR3 length is 17 residues. CDR3 residues: CASKELAGGLAKNIQYF. Written as DNA, the CDR3 is TGTGCCAGCAAGGAACTAGCGGGAGGGCTAGCCAAAAACATTCAGTACTTC.

The rearrangement links TRBV21-1 to TRBJ2-3; the table's D gene call, TRBD1, was not cross checked with the DNA. TRBV21-1 is termed a pseudogene. This CDR3 spans 17 amino acids. The CDR3 DNA is TGTGCCAGCAGCAAAGCCCAACGAGACAGGGGCACAGATACGCAGTATTTT. Its translation is CASSKAQRDRGTDTQYF.

This clone was seen only once. This rearrangement joins TRBV4-3 to TRBJ2-3; the D gene is possibly TRBD1 (5 bases). Germline V gene data show CDR1 as LGHNA and CDR2 as YSLEER. V gave up 4 bases and J gave up 3 bases, with 8 bases separating them. The CDR3 consists of 13 residues. The CDR3 bases are TGCGCCAGCAGCCGACAGCTAACAGATACGCAGTATTTT. It is translated as CASSRQLTDTQYF.